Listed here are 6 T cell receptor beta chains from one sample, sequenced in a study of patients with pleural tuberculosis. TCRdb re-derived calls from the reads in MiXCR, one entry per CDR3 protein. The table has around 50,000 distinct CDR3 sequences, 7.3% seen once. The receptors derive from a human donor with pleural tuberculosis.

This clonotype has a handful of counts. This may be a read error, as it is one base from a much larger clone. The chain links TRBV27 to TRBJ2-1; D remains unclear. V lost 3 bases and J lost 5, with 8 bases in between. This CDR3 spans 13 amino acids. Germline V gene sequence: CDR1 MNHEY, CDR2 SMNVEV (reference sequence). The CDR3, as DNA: TGTGCCAGCAGTTTCGGCGCGCACAATGAGCAGTTCTTC. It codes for CASSFGAHNEQFF.

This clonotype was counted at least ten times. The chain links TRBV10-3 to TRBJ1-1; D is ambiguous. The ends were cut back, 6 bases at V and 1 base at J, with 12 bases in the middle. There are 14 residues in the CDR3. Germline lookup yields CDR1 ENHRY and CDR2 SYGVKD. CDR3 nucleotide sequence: TGTGCCATCAGACCCAGCCTTAGGAACACTGAAGCTTTCTTT. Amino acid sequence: CAIRPSLRNTEAFF.

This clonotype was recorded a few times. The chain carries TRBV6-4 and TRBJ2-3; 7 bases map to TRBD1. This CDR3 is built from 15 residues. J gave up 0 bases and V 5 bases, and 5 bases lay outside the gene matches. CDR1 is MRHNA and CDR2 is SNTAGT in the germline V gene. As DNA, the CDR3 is TGTGCCAGCAGTAACCGAGGGGGCAGCACAGATACGCAGTATTTT. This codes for CASSNRGGSTDTQYF.

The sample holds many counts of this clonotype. The CDR3 sequence is CATSRELAPYGTDTQYF. Written as DNA, the CDR3 is TGTGCCACCAGCAGAGAACTAGCTCCCTATGGGACAGATACGCAGTATTTT. The chain has TRBV15 and TRBJ2-3, with D possibly matching TRBD2 (6 bases). V lost 0 bases and J lost 3, with 16 bases in between. The CDR3 spans 17 residues. Germline CDR1 is LNHNV and CDR2 is YYDKDF (reference sequence).

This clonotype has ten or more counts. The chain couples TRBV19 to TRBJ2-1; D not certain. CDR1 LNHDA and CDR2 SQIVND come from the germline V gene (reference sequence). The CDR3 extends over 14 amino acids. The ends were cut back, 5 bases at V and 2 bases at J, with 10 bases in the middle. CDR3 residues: CASSWRNTYNEQFF. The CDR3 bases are TGTGCCAGTAGTTGGCGTAATACCTACAATGAGCAGTTCTTC.

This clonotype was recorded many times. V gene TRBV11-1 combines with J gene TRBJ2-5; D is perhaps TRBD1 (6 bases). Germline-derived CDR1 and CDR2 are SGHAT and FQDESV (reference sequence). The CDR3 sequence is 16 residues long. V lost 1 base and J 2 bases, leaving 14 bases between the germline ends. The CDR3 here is CASSLVGGQIQETQYF. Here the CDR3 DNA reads TGTGCCAGCAGCTTAGTAGGTGGACAGATTCAAGAGACCCAGTACTTC.